This TCR beta chain was identified during a study of T cells of healthy individuals. TCRdb re-called the 5' RACE reads through MiXCR, storing one row per CDR3 protein. The sample has about 41,000 distinct CDR3 sequences; about 5% are singletons. This CDR3 region has 15 residues. The ends were cut back, 0 bases at V and 3 bases at J, with 13 bases in the middle. CDR1 SGHRS and CDR2 YFSETQ come from the germline V gene. This clonotype was recorded many times. This clonotype was obtained from a human donor in good health. The chain recombines TRBV5-1 with TRBJ2-7; D is undetermined. The CDR3 nucleotides read TGCGCCAGCAGCTTGGGGCCGGCGCTGAACTACGAGCAGTACTTC. Translated: CASSLGPALNYEQYF.